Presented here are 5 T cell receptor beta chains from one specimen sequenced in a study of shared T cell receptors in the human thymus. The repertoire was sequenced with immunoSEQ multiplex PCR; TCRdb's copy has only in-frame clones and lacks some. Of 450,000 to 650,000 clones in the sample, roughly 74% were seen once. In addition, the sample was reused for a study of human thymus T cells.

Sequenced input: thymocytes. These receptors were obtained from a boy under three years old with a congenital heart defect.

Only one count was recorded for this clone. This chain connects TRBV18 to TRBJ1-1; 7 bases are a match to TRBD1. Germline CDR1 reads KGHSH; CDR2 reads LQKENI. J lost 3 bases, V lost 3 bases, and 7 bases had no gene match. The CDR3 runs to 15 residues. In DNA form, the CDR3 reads TGTGCCAGCTCACCGAGGGGACAGCTTGACACTGAAGCTTTCTTT. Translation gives CASSPRGQLDTEAFF.

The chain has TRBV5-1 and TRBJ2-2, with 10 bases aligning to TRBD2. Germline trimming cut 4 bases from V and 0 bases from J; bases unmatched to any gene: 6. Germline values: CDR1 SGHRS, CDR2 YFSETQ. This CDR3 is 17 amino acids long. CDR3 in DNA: TGCGCCAGCAGCAGTGACGGACTAGCGGCGAACACCGGGGAGCTGTTTTTT. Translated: CASSSDGLAANTGELFF.

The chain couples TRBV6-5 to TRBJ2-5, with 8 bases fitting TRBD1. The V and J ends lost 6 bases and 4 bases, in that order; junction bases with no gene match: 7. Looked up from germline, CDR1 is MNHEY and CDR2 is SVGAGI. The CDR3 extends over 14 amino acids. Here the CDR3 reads CASSQDRAPETQYF. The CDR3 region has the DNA TGTGCCAGCAGCCAGGACAGGGCCCCAGAGACCCAGTACTTC.

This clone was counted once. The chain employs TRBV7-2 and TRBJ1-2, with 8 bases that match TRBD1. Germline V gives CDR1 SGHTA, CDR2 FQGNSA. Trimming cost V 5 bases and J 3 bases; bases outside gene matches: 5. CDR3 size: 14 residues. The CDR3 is CASSIGQGDYGYTF. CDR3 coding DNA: TGTGCCAGCAGCATAGGACAGGGAGACTATGGCTACACCTTC.

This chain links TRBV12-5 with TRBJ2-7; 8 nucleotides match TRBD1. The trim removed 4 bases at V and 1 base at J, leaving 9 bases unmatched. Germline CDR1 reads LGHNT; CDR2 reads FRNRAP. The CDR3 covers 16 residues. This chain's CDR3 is CASGSSPGQDSYEQYF. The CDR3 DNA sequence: TGTGCTAGTGGTTCGAGCCCGGGACAGGATTCCTACGAGCAGTACTTC.